This T cell receptor beta chain was found in a study of T cell responses to AZD1222 COVID-19 vaccine. Measured with immunoSEQ multiplex PCR; TCRdb has only the in-frame clones, and not every one. The sample lists under 150,000 clones; over 85% were seen once. Regarding this clone: The antigen remains unidentified.

This CDR3 has 16 amino acids. The germline V gene encodes CDR1 SGHDN and CDR2 FVKESK. V was shortened by 1 base and J by 3 bases, with 13 bases between the two germline ends. Overall study findings and caveats: Donors in the cohort were predominantly white British and more often female, and clonal diversity was possibly underestimated.

The sample here was peripheral blood, taken 28 days after the second AZD1222 dose. This clonotype was sampled from an adult who received the AZD1222 COVID-19 vaccine. The chain combines TRBV14 with TRBJ2-1; D possibly matches TRBD1 or TRBD2 (5 bases each). In DNA form, the CDR3 reads TGTGCCAGCAGCCAAGGGGGACCCGAACTCTACAATGAGCAGTTCTTC. Translating gives CASSQGGPELYNEQFF.